These 28 T cell receptor beta chains came from one sample sequenced in a study of spatial heterogeneity in lung cancer. Study-wide points: The study found that expanded intratumoral alpha and beta TCR counts tracked tumor mutation counts.

Using its own MiXCR run on the 5' RACE reads, TCRdb lists one record per CDR3 protein. The sample has 3,500 to 4,000 distinct CDR3 sequences, 5.5% to 8% seen once. Antigens for these TCRs are unknown. The time point: sample taken at primary tumor resection. This material consisted of lung tumor tissue, taken at surgery. These receptors all come from a male donor with early-stage non-small cell lung cancer.

This clonotype was found many times. This beta chain is a stray read from a library made for alpha chains; its abundance is not meaningful. The chain carries TRBV13 and TRBJ1-5, with D unresolved. The CDR3 extends over 16 amino acids. With 2 bases removed from V and 1 base from J, the gap between germline ends came to 12 bases. Per the germline V gene, CDR1 is PRHDT and CDR2 is FYEKMQ (reference sequence). The DNA for the CDR3 is TGTGCCAGCAGCTTAAATGGAGTGGGGAGCAATCAGCCCCAGCATTTT. Translating it yields CASSLNGVGSNQPQHF.

This clonotype ranks as medium-sized. A library made for alpha chains picked up this beta chain off target, so its size means little. This rearrangement joins TRBV27 to TRBJ2-2; D is undetermined. CDR1 and CDR2 from the germline V gene are MNHEY and SMNVEV (reference sequence). V lost 0 bases, J lost 6 bases, and 8 bases lay in between. The CDR3 is made up of 14 amino acids. CDR3 sequence: CASSLSTASGELFF. As DNA, the CDR3 is TGTGCCAGCAGTTTATCCACAGCATCCGGGGAGCTGTTTTTT.

By share, this clonotype ranks as medium-sized. This beta chain is an unintended read in a library built for alpha chains; its size means little. This chain connects TRBV14 to TRBJ2-1; 12 nucleotides match TRBD2. J gave up 6 bases and V 2 bases, and 5 bases lay outside the gene matches. The CDR3 consists of 16 residues. CDR1 is SGHDN, CDR2 FVKESK, per germline. Here the CDR3 reads CASSQTRLAGVNEQFF. CDR3 in DNA: TGTGCCAGCAGCCAAACTAGACTAGCGGGAGTCAATGAGCAGTTCTTC.

This clonotype was recorded many times. This beta chain is a stray sequence in a library constructed for alpha chains; its clone size is not meaningful. The J gene is TRBJ2-3, the V gene TRBV7-2; tentatively, D is TRBD2 (5 bases). The CDR3 loop spans 13 amino acids. The V gene's germline CDR1 is SGHTA and CDR2 FQGNSA. V lost 7 bases and J lost 3, with 11 bases in between. In DNA form, the CDR3 reads TGTGCCAGCACGTGGGAGTTTACAGATACGCAGTATTTT. It translates to CASTWEFTDTQYF.

Concerning this clonotype itself: Since the library was made to target alpha chains, this beta chain is a stray read and its abundance is not meaningful. This rearrangement joins TRBV12-3 or TRBV12-4 to TRBJ1-3; the D gene is possibly TRBD1 (5 bases). The CDR3 is made up of 13 amino acids. The V end was cut by 5 bases, the J end by 4 bases, with 9 bases between. This chain's CDR3 is CASSPGTGNTIYF. The CDR3 coding sequence is TGTGCCAGCAGTCCCGGGACCGGAAACACCATATATTTT.

A note on this clonotype: As an off-target read in a library built for alpha chains, this beta chain has a frequency of little significance. The J gene is TRBJ2-7, the V gene TRBV7-9; D is uncertain. CDR3 size: 12 residues. With 5 bases removed from V and 6 bases from J, the gap between germline ends came to 11 bases. CDR1 SEHNR and CDR2 FQNEAQ come from the germline V gene (reference sequence). CDR3 nucleotides: TGTGCCAGCAGCCTTTACAGTGCCGAGCAGTACTTC. Amino acids: CASSLYSAEQYF.

This clonotype is deemed medium-sized. This beta chain slipped into a library made for alpha chains as a stray read, so its size is not meaningful. The chain has TRBV20-1 and TRBJ2-1, with 7 bases that match TRBD2. This CDR3 is 16 amino acids long. Trimming took 0 bases from V and 7 from J; bases not matched to a gene: 12. The germline gives CDR1 DFQATT, CDR2 SNEGSKA (reference sequence). The CDR3 loop is CSARDQGGLVVNEQFF. The CDR3 DNA reads TGCAGTGCTAGAGATCAGGGAGGGCTGGTAGTGAATGAGCAGTTCTTC.

A note on this clonotype: This beta chain appears as a stray read in a library generated for alpha chains; its size is not informative. The genes are TRBV30 and TRBJ2-6, with D perhaps TRBD1 or TRBD2 (5 bases each). The CDR3 has 16 residues. Germline values: CDR1 GTSNPN, CDR2 SVGIG (reference sequence). Trimming left V 4 bases short and J 1 base short, with 14 bases between. The CDR3 here is CAWNRIEGSGANVLTF. In DNA, the CDR3 is TGTGCCTGGAACAGGATTGAGGGGTCTGGGGCCAACGTCCTGACTTTC.

By share, this clonotype counts as medium-sized (0.01 to 0.1%). This beta chain turned up in a library designed for alpha chains; as an off-target read, its abundance says little. The chain carries TRBV6-6 and TRBJ1-6; D perhaps matches TRBD1 (5 bases). The CDR3 loop spans 17 amino acids. Deletions cut 5 bases from V and 3 bases from J, with 17 bases between. Germline CDR1 and CDR2: MNHNY and SVGAGI (reference sequence). The DNA of the CDR3 is TGTGCCAGCAGTCTACGCCCGACAGTTGACTATAATTCACCCCTCCACTTT. This codes for CASSLRPTVDYNSPLHF.

Relative to its sample, this clonotype is medium-sized. Little can be read into the size of this beta chain, an off-target read in a library designed for alpha chains. This chain connects TRBV30 to TRBJ1-1; D is ambiguous. This CDR3 comprises 12 residues. Trimming stripped 2 bases from V and 7 bases from J, with 11 bases between. CDR1 is GTSNPN, CDR2 SVGIG, per germline (reference sequence). CDR3 protein: CAWSPTTNEAFF. In nucleotides, the CDR3 is TGTGCCTGGAGTCCCACGACAAATGAAGCTTTCTTT.

This clonotype counts as medium-sized (0.01 to 0.1%). This beta chain was picked up by a library intended for alpha chains and is off target, so its count carries little meaning. The chain employs TRBV29-1 and TRBJ2-5; D unresolved. The CDR3 runs 11 residues. Trimming left V 7 bases short and J 6 bases short, with 12 bases between. Germline V gene data show CDR1 as SQVTM and CDR2 as ANQGSEA. In DNA, the CDR3 is TGCAGCGCCTTTTCAAGGCAGACCCAGTACTTC. Encoded protein: CSAFSRQTQYF.

This clonotype was seen many times. Being off target in a library aimed at alpha chains, this beta chain has a size of little meaning. The chain carries TRBV6-2 or TRBV6-3 and TRBJ1-1; no definite D call. Trimming stripped 5 bases from V and 1 base from J, with 11 bases between. The CDR3 consists of 14 residues. CDR1 is MNHEY, CDR2 SVGEGT, per germline. CDR3 DNA: TGTGCCAGCAGTCAGACCGTTCCGAACACTGAAGCTTTCTTT. As protein: CASSQTVPNTEAFF.

This clonotype came up many times. Little can be read into the size of this beta chain, an off-target read in a library designed for alpha chains. V is TRBV3-1 and J is TRBJ2-7; D may be TRBD1 (5 bases). V was trimmed by 3 bases and J by 5 bases, leaving 8 bases between them. Looked up from germline, CDR1 is LGHDT and CDR2 is YNNKEL (reference sequence). The CDR3 loop spans 12 amino acids. Written as DNA, the CDR3 is TGTGCCAGCAGCCAGGAAGGGGACGAGCAGTACTTC. Amino acids: CASSQEGDEQYF.

This clonotype was counted only a few times. Since the library was made to target alpha chains, this beta chain is a stray read and its abundance is not meaningful. CDR3 residues: CASSYGRTDTQYF. In nucleotides, the CDR3 is TGTGCCAGCAGTTACGGTCGCACAGATACGCAGTATTTT. J is TRBJ2-3 and V is TRBV6-5; D is ambiguous. Trimming shortened V by 2 bases and J by 1 base, and 4 bases separated the two germline ends. CDR3 size: 13 residues. Looked up from germline, CDR1 is MNHEY and CDR2 is SVGAGI.

This clonotype is deemed medium-sized. This beta chain is a stray read from a library made for alpha chains; its abundance is not meaningful. The rearrangement joins TRBV14 to TRBJ1-1; TRBD1 might be the D (5 bases). Germline V gene data show CDR1 as SGHDN and CDR2 as FVKESK. Trimming shortened V by 1 base and J by 1 base, and 16 bases separated the two germline ends. This CDR3 spans 17 amino acids. The CDR3 here is CASSQVGRGAQNTEAFF. The DNA of the CDR3 is TGTGCCAGCAGCCAAGTGGGCCGCGGGGCGCAGAACACTGAAGCTTTCTTT.

This clonotype is medium-sized. Within a library made for alpha chains, this beta chain is off target, and its count is uninformative. This chain joins TRBV27 and TRBJ2-6, with D possibly being TRBD1 or TRBD2 (5 bases each). The V end lost 2 bases, the J end lost 2 bases, and 10 bases lay between the germline ends. From germline, CDR1 is MNHEY and CDR2 SMNVEV (reference sequence). The CDR3 sequence is 16 residues long. CDR3 loop: CASSLNLGAGANVLTF. CDR3 sequence (DNA): TGTGCCAGCAGTTTAAATCTGGGGGCTGGGGCCAACGTCCTGACTTTC.

Concerning this clonotype itself: Being off target in a library aimed at alpha chains, this beta chain has a size of little meaning. This rearrangement joins TRBV3-1 to TRBJ2-3; the D call may be TRBD1 or TRBD2 (6 bases each). The V end lost 5 bases, the J end lost 3 bases, and 18 bases lay between the germline ends. This CDR3 contains 16 residues. The germline gives CDR1 LGHDT, CDR2 YNNKEL (reference sequence). Here the CDR3 reads CASSSMGWGATDTQYF. The CDR3 DNA follows: TGTGCCAGCAGCTCCATGGGGTGGGGGGCGACAGATACGCAGTATTTT.

This clonotype has at least ten counts. Since it is a stray read in a library aimed at alpha chains, this beta chain has a size that is not meaningful. The J gene is TRBJ2-7, the V gene TRBV6-2 or TRBV6-3, with 7 bases aligning to TRBD1. The ends lost 2 bases at V and 0 bases at J; junction bases unmatched: 13. CDR1 MNHEY and CDR2 SVGEGT come from the germline V gene. CDR3 size: 18 residues. CDR3 bases: TGTGCCAGCAGTTACCCCTCAAGACAGGGCCCAAGCTCCTACGAGCAGTACGTC. Its translation: CASSYPSRQGPSSYEQYV.

In this sample, this clonotype turned up many times. This beta chain turned up in a library designed for alpha chains; as an off-target read, its abundance says little. V and J are TRBV28 and TRBJ1-2; D is possibly TRBD1 (5 bases). This CDR3 contains 14 residues. Per the germline V gene, CDR1 is MDHEN and CDR2 is SYDVKM. Trimming pared 5 bases from V and 3 bases from J, leaving 13 bases between. The CDR3 nucleotides are TGTGCCAGCAGTCGGTCAGGGCAGGACTATGGCTACACCTTC. Protein product: CASSRSGQDYGYTF.

This clonotype was detected ten times or more. In a library made to pick up alpha chains, this beta chain is a stray read with a size that means little. The CDR3 reads CASRDDRAKNYGYTF. Here the CDR3 DNA reads TGTGCCAGCAGAGACGACAGGGCCAAAAACTATGGCTACACCTTC. The rearrangement joins TRBV12-3 or TRBV12-4 to TRBJ1-2; 7 positions agree with TRBD1. The junction had 9 bases not matched to a gene; V was cut back by 6 bases and J by 2 bases. The length of the CDR3 is 15 residues.

This clonotype is medium-sized in the sample. A library made for alpha chains picked up this beta chain off target, so its size means little. The chain combines TRBV7-3 with TRBJ2-7; 7 positions agree with TRBD1. The CDR3 is 14 amino acids. J was trimmed by 7 bases and V by 0 bases; bases with no gene match: 6. The germline CDR1 and CDR2 sequences are SGHTA and FQGTGA. CDR3 residues: CASSLTGTATEQYF. Written as DNA, the CDR3 is TGTGCCAGCAGCTTAACCGGGACAGCTACTGAGCAGTACTTC. The whole variable domain, filled in from reference TRBV7-3 and TRBJ2-7, reads GAGVSQTPSNKVTEKGKYVELRCDPISGHTALYWYRQSLGQGPEFLIYFQGTGAADDSGLPNDRFFAVRPEGSVSTLKIQRTERGDSAVYLCASSLTGTATEQYFGPGTRLTVT.

In this sample, this clonotype turned up many times. Since the library was made to target alpha chains, this beta chain is a stray read and its abundance is not meaningful. V gene TRBV5-1 combines with J gene TRBJ2-6, with 8 bases identical to TRBD1. V shed 4 bases, J shed 0 bases, and the junction held 9 bases outside the gene matches. This CDR3 has 18 residues. CDR1 and CDR2 (germline): SGHRS, YFSETQ. The CDR3 here is CASSGQGQRYSGANVLTF. As DNA, the CDR3 is TGCGCCAGCAGCGGACAGGGCCAGCGGTACTCTGGGGCCAACGTCCTGACTTTC.

Ten or more counts support this clonotype. This beta chain is an off-target read within a library intended for alpha chains, so its frequency means little. This chain joins TRBV5-5 and TRBJ1-5; D may be TRBD1 (6 bases). The CDR3 has 16 residues. V lost 2 bases and J lost 2, with 14 bases in between. Per germline, CDR1 SGHKS and CDR2 YYEKEE (reference sequence). CDR3 nucleotides: TGTGCCAGCAGCTTCAGGGGCGGGGACGGCAATCAGCCCCAGCATTTT. Its protein product is CASSFRGGDGNQPQHF.

This clonotype was picked up many times. Little can be read into the size of this beta chain, an off-target read in a library designed for alpha chains. The chain couples TRBV10-3 to TRBJ1-5; D call uncertain. V lost 4 bases to trimming and J lost 4 bases, with 8 bases between them. The CDR3 has 13 residues. From germline, CDR1 is ENHRY and CDR2 SYGVKD. The CDR3 DNA reads as TGTGCCATCAGTGCCGACGGGAATCAGCCCCAGCATTTT. Translating gives CAISADGNQPQHF.

This clonotype is classed as medium-sized. This beta chain lies outside the target of a library built for alpha chains; its clone size means little. CDR3 residues: CASSTLGLVVVETQYF. CDR3 in DNA: TGTGCCAGCAGTACCCTAGGACTAGTAGTCGTCGAGACCCAGTACTTC. The chain combines TRBV6-6 with TRBJ2-5, with 7 positions matching TRBD2. The CDR3 loop spans 16 amino acids. Germline V gene sequence: CDR1 MNHNY, CDR2 SVGAGI (reference sequence). V was clipped by 5 bases and J by 5 bases; unmatched bases: 14.

This clonotype was detected many times. With the library built for alpha chains, this beta chain is off target and its frequency is not meaningful. J is TRBJ2-3 and V is TRBV5-4; tentatively, D is TRBD1 (5 bases). The length of the CDR3 is 16 residues. The germline V gene has CDR1 SGHNT and CDR2 YYREEE (reference sequence). With 4 bases removed from V and 6 bases from J, the gap between germline ends came to 21 bases. The chain's CDR3 is CASSRVGLPGADTQYF. In DNA form, the CDR3 reads TGTGCCAGCAGCCGGGTGGGGCTTCCTGGGGCCGATACGCAGTATTTT.

In this sample, this clonotype is medium-sized. In a library made to pick up alpha chains, this beta chain is a stray read with a size that means little. V usage is TRBV27 and J usage is TRBJ1-5, with no clear D. Trimming removed 4 bases at V and 7 bases at J, with 14 bases between. This CDR3 is built from 14 residues. The germline V gene encodes CDR1 MNHEY and CDR2 SMNVEV (reference sequence). This CDR3 reads CASSSRYGGQPQHF. The DNA for the CDR3 is TGTGCCAGCAGTTCCCGGTACGGTGGGCAGCCCCAGCATTTT.

By sample share, this clonotype is medium-sized. As an off-target read in a library built for alpha chains, this beta chain has a frequency of little significance. This chain uses TRBV19 with TRBJ2-2; tentative D call: TRBD2 (6 bases). There are 17 residues in the CDR3. V lost 7 bases to trimming and J lost 7 bases, with 25 bases between them. CDR1 LNHDA and CDR2 SQIVND come from the germline V gene (reference sequence). CDR3 bases: TGTGCCAGTAACACTAGCCCCGGAGGGCTTGCTGGCGGGGAGCTGTTTTTT. This sequence encodes CASNTSPGGLAGGELFF.